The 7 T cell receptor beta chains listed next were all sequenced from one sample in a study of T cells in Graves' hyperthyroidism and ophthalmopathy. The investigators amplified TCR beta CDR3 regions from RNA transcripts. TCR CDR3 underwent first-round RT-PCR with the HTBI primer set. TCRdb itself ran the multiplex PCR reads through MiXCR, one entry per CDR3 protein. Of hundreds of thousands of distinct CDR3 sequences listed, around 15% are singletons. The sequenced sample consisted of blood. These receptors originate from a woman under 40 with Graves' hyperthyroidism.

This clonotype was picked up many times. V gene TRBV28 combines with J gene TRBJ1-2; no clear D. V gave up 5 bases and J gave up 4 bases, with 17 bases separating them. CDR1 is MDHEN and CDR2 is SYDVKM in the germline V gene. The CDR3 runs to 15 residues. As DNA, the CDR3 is TGTGCCAGCAGTGACCAGGCACCTGGTAGCTATGGCTACACCTTC. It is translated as CASSDQAPGSYGYTF.

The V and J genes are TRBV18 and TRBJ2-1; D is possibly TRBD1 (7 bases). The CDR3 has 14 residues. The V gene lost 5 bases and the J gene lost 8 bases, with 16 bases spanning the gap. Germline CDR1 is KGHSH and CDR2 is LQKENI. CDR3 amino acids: CASSIRQGLDEQFF. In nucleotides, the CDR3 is TGTGCCAGCTCAATCAGACAGGGACTGGATGAGCAGTTCTTC. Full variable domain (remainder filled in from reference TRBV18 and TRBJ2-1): NAGVMQNPRHLVRRRGQEARLRCSPMKGHSHVYWYRQLPEEGLKFMVYLQKENIIDESGMPKERFSAEFPKEGPSILRIQQVVRGDSAAYFCASSIRQGLDEQFFGPGTRLTVL.

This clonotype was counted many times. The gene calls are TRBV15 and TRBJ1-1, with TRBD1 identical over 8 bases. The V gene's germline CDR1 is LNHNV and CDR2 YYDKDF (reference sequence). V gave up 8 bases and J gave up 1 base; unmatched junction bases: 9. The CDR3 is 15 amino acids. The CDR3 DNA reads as TGTGCCACCCATGGACAGGGTGCAACGAACACTGAAGCTTTCTTT. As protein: CATHGQGATNTEAFF. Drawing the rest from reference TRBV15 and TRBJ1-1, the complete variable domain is DAMVIQNPRYQVTQFGKPVTLSCSQTLNHNVMYWYQQKSSQAPKLLFHYYDKDFNNEADTPDNFQSRRPNTSFCFLDIRSPGLGDTAMYLCATHGQGATNTEAFFGQGTRLTVV.

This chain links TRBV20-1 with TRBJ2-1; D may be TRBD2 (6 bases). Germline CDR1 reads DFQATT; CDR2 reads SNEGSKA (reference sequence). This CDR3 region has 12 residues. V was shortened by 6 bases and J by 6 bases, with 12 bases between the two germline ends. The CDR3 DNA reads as TGCAGTGCGAAGGAGGGGAGCAATGAGCAGTTCTTC. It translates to CSAKEGSNEQFF.

CDR3 loop: CASRGGSEGEQFF. CDR3 sequence (DNA): TGTGCCAGCAGGGGCGGGAGTGAGGGTGAGCAGTTCTTC. This chain links TRBV9 with TRBJ2-1; 7 nucleotides align to TRBD2. Germline CDR1 SGDLS, CDR2 YYNGEE. V lost 5 bases to trimming and J lost 9 bases; unmatched junction nucleotides: 8. The CDR3 contains 13 residues. Variable domain in full (rest from reference TRBV9 and TRBJ2-1): DSGVTQTPKHLITATGQRVTLRCSPRSGDLSVYWYQQSLDQGLQFLIQYYNGEERAKGNILERFSAQQFPDLHSELNLSSLELGDSALYFCASRGGSEGEQFFGPGTRLTVL.

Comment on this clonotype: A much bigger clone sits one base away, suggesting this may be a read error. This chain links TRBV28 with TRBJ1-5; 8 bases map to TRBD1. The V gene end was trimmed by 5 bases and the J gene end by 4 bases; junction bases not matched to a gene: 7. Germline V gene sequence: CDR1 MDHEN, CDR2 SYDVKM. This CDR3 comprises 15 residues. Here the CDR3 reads CASSDGGQVNQPQHF. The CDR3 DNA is TGTGCCAGCAGTGATGGGGGACAGGTAAATCAGCCCCAGCATTTT.

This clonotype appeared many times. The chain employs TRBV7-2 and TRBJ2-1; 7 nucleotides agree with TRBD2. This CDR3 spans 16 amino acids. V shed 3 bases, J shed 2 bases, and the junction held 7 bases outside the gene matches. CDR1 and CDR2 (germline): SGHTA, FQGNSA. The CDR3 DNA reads TGTGCCAGCAGCTTCGCCGGGACTACACCCTACAATGAGCAGTTCTTC. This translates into CASSFAGTTPYNEQFF.